This TCR beta chain was retrieved from a study of blood T cell repertoires in COVID-19 (dated by TCRdb to about 2020). Regarding the study in general: Samples from collaborators originated in the United States, Italy and Spain and spanned both the acute and convalescent phases of COVID-19. The prospective study material was composed of cDNA or gDNA derived from T cells, B-cell-depleted T cells, or PBMCs. Subjects who had been exposed to COVID-19, were actively infected with it, or had recovered from it provided the deeply sampled blood TCRbeta repertoires that made up the dataset. The repertoires were made available in a free public database intended to serve as a resource for research on the immune response to SARS-CoV-2. Samples came from the ongoing ImmuneRACE study (first 160 participants) plus 1,254 subjects from 6 global collaborators. The sample metadata nearly always contained a de-identified subject ID, COVID-19 status, age in years and sex. HLA class I and class II types, where available, came from metadata supplied by the sample provider rather than from assay-based typing.

Enrolling through a virtual design, the prospective study's participants ranged in age from roughly 18 to 90 years and lived across 24 United States geographic areas. In the prospective study, cohorts were assigned on the basis of participant-reported clinical history obtained from a screening survey and a study questionnaire. Exposed participants had been in contact, within 2 weeks of entering the study, with a person who had a PCR-confirmed or clinician-diagnosed case of COVID-19. Each participant in the prospective study had whole blood, serum and a nasopharyngeal or oropharyngeal swab collected by mobile phlebotomists. Participants in the prospective study had the option to provide additional blood draws and questionnaires over a 2-month period. Prospective study blood samples were shipped either frozen or at room temperature before DNA extraction. A word on this clone: The clone's antigen remains unknown. No qualities accompany the bases; no much larger clone lies one base away.

TCRbeta CDR3 regions were amplified from genomic DNA using the immunoSEQ Assay, a bias-controlled multiplex PCR. The original methods were these. Within the assay, amplification of reference gene primers was used to estimate how many nucleated cells each sample contained. To quantify the absolute abundance of each unique TCRbeta CDR3 rearrangement, sequence reads were collapsed and filtered. For each sample, productive Simpson clonality was calculated as the square root of Simpson's diversity index across productive rearrangements. What TCRdb holds here is the immuneACCESS table cut down to in-frame rearrangements. Part of the clones is not present; checked against another copy, under half of the missing clones reflect an unresolved V gene, and the others are unexplained. V and J calls and clone size are copied from that table; D and trimming were computed from the DNA. Counted in this sample were around 250,000 clones; under 95% of them appeared once. The ten largest clones capture 2.5% to 3% of the sample.

What the research found in general, with its limitations: The amount of clinical and demographic metadata varied by source and participant and was provided uncurated.

The germline V gene yields SGHDT for CDR1 and YYEEEE for CDR2. The CDR3 runs 15 amino acids, cysteine and phenylalanine included. Of the read, only the CDR3 DNA is kept; its 45 bases are in frame from base 1. V drops 1 base and J drops 6 bases, leaving 16 bases in between. The chain is assembled from TRBV5-6 and TRBJ1-1, with a weak D call of TRBD1 (6 bases match). The sample taken for sequencing was PBMCs or T cells enriched from blood (not recorded which). The receptor comes from a middle-aged man who had been exposed to COVID-19. CDR3 reads: CASSLTHRDGPEAFF. The DNA sequence is TGTGCCAGCAGCTTGACTCACAGGGACGGACCTGAAGCTTTCTTT.